One sample yielded the 14 T cell receptor beta chains listed below, sequenced in a study of T cell repertoires in cytomegalovirus infection. MiXCR, run by TCRdb on the reads, gives a single entry per CDR3 protein. The sample lists around 450,000 distinct CDR3 sequences, approximately 30% occurring once. Input material: PBMCs. These receptors originate from a human donor in good health (CMV status not recorded). Some clones in this sample may be carry-over from other donors' samples.

This clonotype occurred a few times. The chain recombines TRBV28 with TRBJ1-2, with D possibly TRBD1 on 5 matching bases. Trimming left V 6 bases short and J 4 bases short, with 18 bases between. This CDR3 has 15 residues. Germline V CDR1 and CDR2: MDHEN, SYDVKM. The CDR3 sequence is CASSPGTEVVYGYTF. In nucleotides, the CDR3 is TGTGCCAGCAGCCCCGGGACCGAGGTAGTCTATGGCTACACCTTC.

As for this clonotype: In this CDR3 the conserved last residue, phenylalanine or tryptophan, is missing, so a read error is likely. The genes are TRBV25-1 and TRBJ1-3, with D possibly TRBD1 on 6 matching bases. The CDR3 is 14 amino acids. Trimming shortened V by 3 bases and J by 4 bases, and 10 bases separated the two germline ends. Germline values: CDR1 MGHDK, CDR2 SYGVNS. Here the CDR3 DNA reads TGTGCCAGCAGTGATCGGGGGCCGGGAAACACCATATATCTT. It translates to CASSDRGPGNTIYL.

Notes on this clonotype: Since the CDR3 does not end with the conserved phenylalanine or tryptophan, this likely comes from a read error. The chain combines TRBV2 with TRBJ2-5, with D perhaps TRBD2 (7 bases). The CDR3 sequence is 14 residues long. The V end lost 6 bases, the J end lost 5 bases, and 16 bases lay between the germline ends. Per germline, CDR1 SNHLY and CDR2 FYNNEI. CDR3 region: CASSREGGRETQYI. CDR3 nucleotide sequence: TGTGCCAGCAGCAGGGAGGGGGGCCGGGAGACCCAGTACATC.

This clonotype was observed at least ten times. The gene calls are TRBV6-2 or TRBV6-3 and TRBJ2-1, with D uncertain. The CDR3 consists of 12 residues. The germline V gene has CDR1 MNHEY and CDR2 SVGEGT. Trimming removed 6 bases from V and 6 bases from J, with 9 bases in between. The CDR3 sequence is CASSRPINEQFF. In DNA, the CDR3 is TGTGCCAGCAGCCGGCCCATCAATGAGCAGTTCTTC.

The V call is TRBV6-1, the J call TRBJ1-5; 9 bases are shared with TRBD1. The CDR3 covers 19 residues. Looked up from germline, CDR1 is MNHNS and CDR2 is SASEGT. V shed 5 bases, J shed 2 bases, and the junction held 16 bases outside the gene matches. The CDR3 reads CASSYNRDRAVVGNQPQHF. The CDR3, as DNA: TGTGCCAGCAGTTATAACCGGGACAGGGCCGTCGTGGGCAATCAGCCCCAGCATTTT.

Many counts were recorded for this clonotype. One end of the junction varies from germline; a read error may be responsible. The chain joins TRBV7-7 to TRBJ2-5, with 8 bases matching TRBD2. CDR3 size: 17 residues. Germline V gene lookup returns CDR1 SSHAT and CDR2 FNYEAQ (reference sequence). The CDR3 here is CASSLWPSRGGLETQYF. CDR3 bases: TGTGCTAGCAGCTTATGGCCCAGCCGGGGGGGCCTGGAGACCCAGTACTTC.

J is TRBJ2-2 and V is TRBV11-2, with D possibly TRBD2 on 7 matching bases. From germline, CDR1 is SGHAT and CDR2 FQNNGV. The CDR3 consists of 14 residues. Trimming shortened V by 5 bases and J by 6 bases, and 13 bases separated the two germline ends. In nucleotides, the CDR3 is TGTGCCAGCAGCCGGACTAGGGGGGCCGGGGAGCTGTTTTTT. Translated: CASSRTRGAGELFF.

This clonotype was detected ten times or more. The chain is built from TRBV7-2 and TRBJ1-6, with 9 bases aligning to TRBD1. The CDR3 is 15 amino acids. J gave up 8 bases and V 3 bases, and 5 bases lay outside the gene matches. Germline lookup yields CDR1 SGHTA and CDR2 FQGNSA. CDR3 nucleotides: TGTGCCAGCAGCTTGCGGACAGGGGCGGATTCACCCCTCCACTTT. Translation: CASSLRTGADSPLHF.

The chain is built from TRBV7-6 and TRBJ2-1; 9 bases are a match to TRBD1. The CDR3 totals 15 residues. V gave up 4 bases and J gave up 10 bases; unmatched junction bases: 11. Per the germline V gene, CDR1 is SGHVS and CDR2 is FNYEAQ. Here the CDR3 DNA reads TGTGCCAGCAGCTATACCGGGACAGGGTGGTCAGAGCAGTTCTTC. Its translation: CASSYTGTGWSEQFF.

This clonotype was observed a single time. This may come from a read error, since a much larger clone is one base off. This chain links TRBV7-9 with TRBJ2-7; perhaps TRBD2 as D (5 bases). The germline CDR1 and CDR2 sequences are SEHNR and FQNEAQ (reference sequence). The length of the CDR3 is 12 residues. Trimming pared 3 bases from V and 5 bases from J, leaving 8 bases between. The CDR3 protein is CASSFERDEQYF. The CDR3 DNA follows: TGTGCCAGCAGCTTTGAGAGGGACGAGCAGTACTTC. The variable domain in full, with the rest retrieved from reference TRBV7-9 and TRBJ2-7, is DTGVSQNPRHKITKRGQNVTFRCDPISEHNRLYWYRQTLGQGPEFLTYFQNEAQLEKSRLLSDRFSAERPKGSFSTLEIQRTEQGDSAMYLCASSFERDEQYFGPGTRLTVT.

The V and J genes are TRBV7-2 and TRBJ2-1; unclear D gene. Trimming took 4 bases from V and 4 from J, leaving 8 bases between them. The CDR3 is 13 residues long. CDR1 and CDR2 (germline): SGHTA, FQGNSA. The DNA for the CDR3 is TGTGCCAGCAGCTGGGGTCCTTACAATGAGCAGTTCTTC. This sequence encodes CASSWGPYNEQFF.

The V and J genes are TRBV28 and TRBJ2-1, with 9 nucleotides matching TRBD1. The CDR3 runs to 16 residues. Trimming cost V 6 bases and J 3 bases; bases outside gene matches: 9. CDR1 and CDR2 from the germline V gene are MDHEN and SYDVKM. CDR3 amino acids: CASSPPGTGNYNEQFF. For the CDR3, the DNA is TGTGCCAGCAGCCCCCCTGGGACAGGGAACTACAATGAGCAGTTCTTC.

About this clonotype: Mismatch with germline at one junction end may stem from a read error. This chain links TRBV6-6 with TRBJ1-1; D is possibly TRBD1 (5 bases). From germline, CDR1 is MNHNY and CDR2 SVGAGI (reference sequence). This CDR3 comprises 15 residues. The CDR3 nucleotides are TGTGCCAGCACCCGACAGTGGTATACTAACACTGAATCTGTCTTT. This gives the protein CASTRQWYTNTESVF.

This clonotype was detected a few times. The chain couples TRBV4-3 to TRBJ2-2, with D hard to call. Germline CDR1 is LGHNA and CDR2 is YSLEER. V was cut by 2 bases and J by 3 bases, with 7 bases left in between. The CDR3 covers 14 residues. CDR3 in DNA: TGCGCCAGCAGCCAACGAACAGACACCGGGGAGCTGTTTTTT. This encodes CASSQRTDTGELFF.